This TCR beta chain was profiled in a study of shared clonotypes between healthy human individuals. The naive CD8 subset, CD45RO-negative cells positively selected for CCR7, excluded terminally differentiated effector memory CD45RA+ cells. On this clone itself: Its matching antigen is unknown.

Broader study findings: Several donors showed sharing of around 5% of naive CD4 clonotypes.

Sequencing used immunoSEQ multiplex PCR; TCRdb keeps in-frame clones, though not all of them. This table has some 2.1 million clones, over 85% appearing once. Germline loops: CDR1 MDHEN, CDR2 SYDVKM. V shed 7 bases and J 6 bases; nucleotides not matched to a gene: 7. The CDR3 is made up of 14 amino acids. The TCR was taken from a young man in good health. Sequencing was done on a sample of naive CD8+ T cells sorted from blood. This chain links TRBV28 with TRBJ2-4; 9 nucleotides match TRBD2. Here the CDR3 DNA reads TGTGCCAGCACCGGAGCGGGGGGACCAAACATTCAGTACTTC. Its translation is CASTGAGGPNIQYF. Drawing the rest from reference TRBV28 and TRBJ2-4, the complete variable domain is DVKVTQSSRYLVKRTGEKVFLECVQDMDHENMFWYRQDPGLGLRLIYFSYDVKMKEKGDIPEGYSVSREKKERFSLILESASTNQTSMYLCASTGAGGPNIQYFGAGTRLSVL.